The 9 T cell receptor beta chains below were found in one sample sequenced in a study of spatial heterogeneity in lung cancer. Using its own MiXCR run on the 5' RACE reads, TCRdb lists one record per CDR3 protein. The sample yields over 50,000 distinct CDR3 sequences, nearly 6.5% seen once. Time point described: sample taken at primary tumor resection. Sequencing used PBMCs, obtained at surgery. These receptors all come from a female donor with early-stage non-small cell lung cancer.

A few counts support this clonotype. The V call is TRBV6-6, the J call TRBJ1-3; possible D gene TRBD1, 6 bases. Germline lookup yields CDR1 MNHNY and CDR2 SVGAGI (reference sequence). The V and J ends lost 3 bases and 0 bases respectively, with 12 bases between them. The length of the CDR3 is 16 residues. DNA of the CDR3: TGTGCCAGCAGTTATTCGGACAGTTACTCTGGAAACACCATATATTTT. Protein: CASSYSDSYSGNTIYF.

This clonotype was detected many times. The CDR3 region has the DNA TGCGCCAGCAGCAACGGGGGGCGGACTGAAGCTTTCTTT. Translation: CASSNGGRTEAFF. This chain links TRBV5-1 with TRBJ1-1; D may be TRBD1 (6 bases). Trimming stripped 4 bases from V and 5 bases from J, with 12 bases between. CDR3 length: 13 amino acids. Germline V CDR1 and CDR2: SGHRS, YFSETQ.

At least ten counts were recorded for this clonotype. V gene TRBV19 combines with J gene TRBJ2-1; 8 bases line up with TRBD2. Unmatched junction bases numbered 7, after V lost 5 bases and J lost 7 bases. Germline V gene data show CDR1 as LNHDA and CDR2 as SQIVND (reference sequence). This CDR3 contains 14 residues. The CDR3 loop reads CASSSGGAANEQFF. The CDR3, as DNA: TGTGCCAGTAGTTCCGGGGGGGCAGCGAATGAGCAGTTCTTC.

This clonotype has more than one count but fewer than ten. The chain recombines TRBV28 with TRBJ1-2, with 11 bases aligning to TRBD1. CDR3 size: 16 residues. Trimming took 3 bases from V and 8 from J; bases not matched to a gene: 11. Looked up from germline, CDR1 is MDHEN and CDR2 is SYDVKM. The CDR3 sequence: CASSLEGTGGREGYTF. The CDR3 DNA reads TGTGCCAGCAGTTTGGAAGGGACAGGGGGACGGGAAGGCTACACCTTC.

The J gene is TRBJ2-5, the V gene TRBV5-4; no clear D. Germline CDR1 SGHNT, CDR2 YYREEE (reference sequence). There are 14 residues in the CDR3. With 0 bases removed from V and 2 bases from J, the gap between germline ends came to 8 bases. The CDR3 bases are TGTGCCAGCAGCTTGGGGGTTAAACAAGAGACCCAGTACTTC. This gives the protein CASSLGVKQETQYF.

Many counts were recorded for this clonotype. The rearrangement uses TRBV20-1 and TRBJ1-2; possible D gene TRBD1, 5 bases. Germline V gene lookup returns CDR1 DFQATT and CDR2 SNEGSKA (reference sequence). This CDR3 contains 14 residues. V was trimmed by 2 bases and J by 8 bases, leaving 18 bases between them. This chain's CDR3 is CSARNRRQPLGYTF. CDR3 DNA: TGCAGTGCTAGAAACAGGCGCCAACCTCTAGGCTACACCTTC.

The gene calls are TRBV10-3 and TRBJ2-7; no clear D. Germline lookup yields CDR1 ENHRY and CDR2 SYGVKD. CDR3 length equals 11 residues. V shed 4 bases and J shed 4 bases, with 5 bases lying between them. CDR3 DNA sequence: TGTGCCATCAGTGGGCTATACGAGCAGTACTTC. Protein product: CAISGLYEQYF.

This clonotype came up many times. This chain joins TRBV12-3 or TRBV12-4 and TRBJ2-7, with 10 bases that match TRBD1. V shed 4 bases and J 0 bases; nucleotides not matched to a gene: 9. The length of the CDR3 is 17 residues. Here the CDR3 reads CASSSTYGQGDSYEQYF. CDR3 bases: TGTGCCAGCAGTTCCACCTATGGACAGGGGGACTCCTACGAGCAGTACTTC.

In its sample, this clonotype was seen a few times. The V and J genes are TRBV12-3 or TRBV12-4 and TRBJ2-4; D might be TRBD2 (5 bases). There are 13 residues in the CDR3. Trimming removed 5 bases from V and 7 bases from J, with 12 bases in between. The CDR3 DNA sequence: TGTGCCAGCAGTCGGGGTACACCGAACATTCAGTACTTC. It translates to CASSRGTPNIQYF.